This entry lists 7 T cell receptor beta chains sequenced from one sample in a study of T cells in Graves' hyperthyroidism and ophthalmopathy. RNA transcripts yielded amplified TCR beta CDR3 regions. The HTBI primer set was used in a first-round RT-PCR of the TCR CDR3. Via MiXCR, TCRdb re-called the multiplex PCR reads, giving one row per CDR3 protein. This sample carries around 570,000 distinct CDR3 sequences, less than 20% of them seen once, and the ten largest clones take around 50%. Sequenced material: blood. The receptor set was obtained from a man aged 35-49 years with Graves' ophthalmopathy.

This clonotype was picked up many times. The V call is TRBV9, the J call TRBJ1-1; D gene unclear. This CDR3 is 14 amino acids long. From germline, CDR1 is SGDLS and CDR2 YYNGEE. V was cut by 3 bases and J by 1 base, with 10 bases left in between. The CDR3, as DNA: TGTGCCAGCAGCGGAGAGTTGGGGAACACTGAAGCTTTCTTT. Translating gives CASSGELGNTEAFF.

This chain connects TRBV27 to TRBJ1-6; 7 bases match TRBD1. CDR3 size: 15 residues. Unmatched junction bases numbered 5, after V lost 3 bases and J lost 6 bases. From germline, CDR1 is MNHEY and CDR2 SMNVEV (reference sequence). The CDR3 DNA sequence: TGTGCCAGCAGTTTCATGCAGGGGGGTAATTCACCCCTCCACTTT. It codes for CASSFMQGGNSPLHF.

This clonotype was observed once. V usage is TRBV19 and J usage is TRBJ2-6, with unresolved D. CDR1 is LNHDA and CDR2 is SQIVND in the germline V gene (reference sequence). There are 15 residues in the CDR3. The CDR3 coding sequence is TGTGCTTCCGGAGCAGCGCTCTCTGGGGCCAACGTCCTGACTTTC. This codes for CASGAALSGANVLTF.

This clonotype has only a few counts. CDR3 nucleotide sequence: TGTGCCAGCAGCTTAGTAGGTTCGACTAGCGGGAGGCTTGAGCAGTTCTTC. Its protein is CASSLVGSTSGRLEQFF. The chain combines TRBV7-9 with TRBJ2-1, with 13 bases fitting TRBD2. CDR1 is SEHNR and CDR2 is FQNEAQ in the germline V gene (reference sequence). The CDR3 extends over 17 amino acids. The trim removed 1 base at V and 9 bases at J, leaving 9 bases unmatched.

This sequence joins TRBV20-1 and TRBJ2-7; D uncertain. The CDR3 sequence is 14 residues long. Between the trimmed V and J ends, which lost 6 bases and 6 bases, there was a span of 21 bases. Germline V gene data show CDR1 as DFQATT and CDR2 as SNEGSKA (reference sequence). The CDR3 loop reads CSAGDPRPNSEQYF. In nucleotides, the CDR3 is TGCAGTGCCGGCGACCCGCGACCCAACAGCGAGCAGTACTTC.

A few counts support this clonotype. The genes are TRBV14 and TRBJ1-2, with D unclear. Germline V lookup: CDR1 SGHDN, CDR2 FVKESK. V was clipped by 6 bases and J by 3 bases, with 11 bases between them. The CDR3 has 13 residues. CDR3 amino acids: CASSPATHYGYTF. As DNA, the CDR3 is TGTGCCAGCAGTCCAGCAACCCACTATGGCTACACCTTC. The whole variable domain, remainder taken from reference TRBV14 and TRBJ1-2, is EAGVTQFPSHSVIEKGQTVTLRCDPISGHDNLYWYRRVMGKEIKFLLHFVKESKQDESGMPNNRFLAERTGGTYSTLKVQPAELEDSGVYFCASSPATHYGYTFGSGTRLTVV.

Concerning this clonotype itself: One junction end does not reproduce the germline sequence, and a read error may be involved. The rearrangement uses TRBV12-3 or TRBV12-4 and TRBJ2-7; D uncertain. The CDR3 is 12 residues long. The CDR3 nucleotides are TGTGCCAGCAGTTATCGTGGCTACGAGCGGTACTTC. Residues: CASSYRGYERYF.